The T cell receptor (beta chain) described here comes from a study of shared clonotypes between healthy human individuals. Findings and limits, study-wide: The four-donor shared clonotypes exceeded non-shared clonotypes in generation probability, with non-shared ones scoring lower. Across a handful of donors, naive CD4 shared 5% to 6.5%, naive CD8 less than 4%, memory CD4 over 2%, memory CD8 around 0.42%.

The table came from immunoSEQ multiplex PCR; TCRdb's copy has only in-frame clones and leaves some out. The sample lists more than 550,000 clones; just over 90% were seen once. Cells designated naive CD8 were CD45RO-negative and were positively selected for CCR7, with terminally differentiated effector memory CD45RA+ cells excluded. On this clone: Its antigen is still unknown.

Germline CDR1 is SGDLS and CDR2 is YYNGEE. V was pared by 6 bases and J by 6 bases, with 18 bases between. The CDR3 totals 15 residues. The source material was naive CD8+ T cells sorted from blood. The chain combines TRBV9 with TRBJ2-2; TRBD2 is a possible D gene (6 bases). This sequence originates from a man between 25 and 39 years old in good health. The CDR3 protein is CASTAGGREAGELFF. DNA of the CDR3: TGTGCCAGCACTGCCGGCGGGCGGGAAGCCGGGGAGCTGTTTTTT.